A selection of T cell receptor beta chains follows, all from one sample in a study of blood T cell repertoires in COVID-19. Method: immunoSEQ multiplex PCR; TCRdb's copy keeps in-frame clones and lacks some. The table includes tens of thousands of clones, roughly four fifths detected once. The sample was peripheral blood. These TCRs come from a man in his 60s with acute or convalescent COVID-19. The CDR3 runs from the conserved cysteine through the conserved F or W. The order of the fields is J gene, clone size, D gene, V gene, CDR3 protein, CDR3 DNA. The D gene is left open where the match is weak. Size is omitted from some rows. Given values are once, few, many or a class for expanded clones.

>TRBJ1-5|NA|NA|TRBV18
CASSLSLRALNTQPQHF
TGTGCCAGCTCACTCTCGCTGAGGGCTCTGAACACTCAGCCCCAGCATTTT
>TRBJ2-5|NA|TRBD2|TRBV18
CASPGRSQETQYF
TGTGCCAGCCCCGGGAGGAGCCAAGAGACCCAGTACTTC
>TRBJ2-1|NA|TRBD2|TRBV20-1
CSASSPSGGAINEQFF
TGCAGTGCTAGTTCCCCTAGCGGGGGGGCAATCAATGAGCAGTTCTTC
>TRBJ1-1|NA|TRBD1|TRBV9
CASSPQGQGGTEAFF
TGTGCCAGCAGCCCACAGGGACAGGGGGGGACTGAAGCTTTCTTT
>TRBJ2-3|NA|TRBD2|TRBV7-2
CASSPISGGLGTQYF
TGTGCCAGCAGCCCGATTAGCGGGGGCCTAGGTACGCAGTATTTT
>TRBJ1-1|NA|NA|TRBV18
CASSPTRGPEAFF
TGTGCCAGCTCCCCAACGCGGGGTCCTGAAGCTTTCTTT
>TRBJ2-1|NA|TRBD1|TRBV24-1
CATSDGTGDISEQFF
TGTGCCACCAGTGACGGAACAGGGGATATTTCCGAGCAGTTCTTC
>TRBJ2-7|NA|TRBD1|TRBV5-1
CASSLTGTGTYEQYF
TGCGCCAGCAGCTTAACCGGGACAGGGACCTACGAGCAGTACTTC
>TRBJ2-5|NA|NA|TRBV7-2
CASSSPYSGQETQYF
TGTGCCAGCAGCTCCCCATACAGCGGACAAGAGACCCAGTACTTC
>TRBJ2-1|NA|TRBD2|TRBV6-2/TRBV6-3
CASSEGTSGRAGHMYEQFF
TGTGCCAGCAGTGAGGGGACTAGCGGGAGGGCGGGACATATGTATGAGCAGTTCTTC
>TRBJ2-3|NA|NA|TRBV7-2
CASSLLRTDTQYF
TGTGCCAGCAGCTTATTACGGACAGATACGCAGTATTTT
>TRBJ2-7|NA|NA|TRBV19
CASSRGYGEQYF
TGTGCCAGTAGCAGAGGGTACGGAGAGCAGTACTTC
>TRBJ2-7|NA|TRBD1|TRBV28
CASQSGGTEQYF
TGTGCCAGTCAATCAGGGGGCACCGAGCAGTACTTC
>TRBJ1-2|once|NA|TRBV6-4
CASSDRAGGYTF
TGTGCCAGCAGTGACAGGGCGGGTGGCTACACCTTC
>TRBJ2-6|NA|NA|TRBV3-1/TRBV3-2
CASSQLAGAGANVLTF
TGTGCCAGCAGCCAGTTGGCTGGAGCCGGGGCCAACGTCCTGACTTTC
>TRBJ2-7|NA|NA|TRBV28
CASKTGTNLEQYF
TGTGCCAGCAAAACAGGGACCAACCTAGAGCAGTACTTC
>TRBJ2-6|NA|NA|TRBV9
CASSESSGANVLTF
TGTGCCAGCAGCGAGAGCTCTGGGGCCAACGTCCTGACTTTC
>TRBJ1-5|NA|NA|TRBV25-1
CASSSSDRENQPQHF
NA
>TRBJ2-3|NA|TRBD2|TRBV5-1
CASSLGTSGTDTQYF
TGCGCCAGCAGCTTGGGGACTAGCGGCACAGATACGCAGTATTTT
>TRBJ1-1|NA|TRBD1|TRBV7-2
CASSIQGRGTEAFF
TGTGCCAGCAGTATACAGGGGAGAGGGACTGAAGCTTTCTTT
>TRBJ2-3|NA|TRBD2|TRBV9
CASSVGWSSGAARTDTQYF
TGTGCCAGCAGCGTAGGTTGGAGTAGCGGGGCCGCCCGCACAGATACGCAGTATTTT
>TRBJ2-1|NA|TRBD1|TRBV5-1
CASSRDSDNEQFF
TGCGCCAGCAGCAGGGACAGCGACAATGAGCAGTTCTTC
>TRBJ1-1|few|TRBD1|TRBV5-1
CASSLEKWTGGDEAFF
TGCGCCAGCAGCTTGGAGAAGTGGACAGGGGGCGATGAAGCTTTCTTT
>TRBJ2-3|once|NA|TRBV5-1
CASRPLTGTSTDTQYF
TGCGCCAGCCGGCCGCTAACCGGGACTAGCACAGATACGCAGTATTTT
>TRBJ2-7|few|TRBD2|TRBV7-9
CASSYFGLAEYEQYF
TGTGCCAGCAGCTACTTTGGGCTAGCGGAGTACGAGCAGTACTTC
>TRBJ2-2|few|TRBD2|TRBV19
CASSIGSGGITGELFF
TGTGCCAGTAGTATAGGCAGCGGGGGGATCACCGGGGAGCTGTTTTTT
>TRBJ2-2|few|NA|TRBV27
CASSLLAYLSTGELFF
TGTGCCAGCAGTTTACTAGCTTACTTGTCCACCGGGGAGCTGTTTTTT
>TRBJ1-6|NA|TRBD1|TRBV27
CASHDRGNSPLHF
TGTGCCAGCCACGACAGGGGGAATTCACCCCTCCACTTT